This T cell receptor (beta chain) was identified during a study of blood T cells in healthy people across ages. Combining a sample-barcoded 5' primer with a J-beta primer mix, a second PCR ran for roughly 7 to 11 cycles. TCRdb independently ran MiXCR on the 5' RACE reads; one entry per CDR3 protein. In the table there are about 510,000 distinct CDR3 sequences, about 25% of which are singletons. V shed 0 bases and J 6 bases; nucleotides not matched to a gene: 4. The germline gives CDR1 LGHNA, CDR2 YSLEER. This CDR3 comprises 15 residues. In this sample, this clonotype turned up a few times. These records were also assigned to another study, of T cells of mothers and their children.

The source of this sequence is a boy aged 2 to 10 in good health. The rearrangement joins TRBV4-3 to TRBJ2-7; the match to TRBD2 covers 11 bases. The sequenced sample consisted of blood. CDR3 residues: CASSQDSGGGREQYF. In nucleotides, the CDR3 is TGCGCCAGCAGCCAAGATAGCGGGGGGGGTCGCGAGCAGTACTTC.